A selection of T cell receptor beta chains follows, all from one sample in a study of T cells in tuberculosis. The protocol was immunoSEQ multiplex PCR, while the TCRdb copy is restricted to in-frame clones and leaves out a portion. Among tens of thousands of clones listed, around 81% were seen once. The sequenced sample consisted of CD1b-GMM tetramer-negative cells sorted from PBMCs. These receptors came from an adult woman with latent tuberculosis. CDR3s include the opening cysteine and the closing phenylalanine or tryptophan. D genes are given only for firm matches. Clone size is given for some rows only: seen once, a few or many times, or a class if the clone is expanded.

TRBV28	.	once	TRBJ1-1	CASSSVPVNTEAFF	TGTGCCAGCAGTTCTGTCCCGGTGAACACTGAAGCTTTCTTT
TRBV11-2	.	once	TRBJ1-1	CASSVRTEAFF	TGTGCCAGCAGCGTTCGGACTGAAGCTTTCTTT
TRBV11-3	TRBD1	.	TRBJ1-4	CASSPGQGTNEKLFF	TGTGCCAGCAGCCCCGGACAGGGAACTAATGAAAAACTGTTTTTT
TRBV5-4	.	few	TRBJ2-7	CASSLAGSVPGEQYF	TGTGCCAGCAGCTTGGCCGGGTCCGTCCCTGGCGAGCAGTACTTC
TRBV27	TRBD1	.	TRBJ1-2	CASSPYGQGKGYTF	TGTGCCAGCAGTCCATATGGACAGGGCAAGGGCTACACCTTC
TRBV2	.	.	TRBJ2-5	CASSEKGRGYLTGAQYF	TGTGCCAGCAGTGAAAAGGGGCGGGGTTATCTCACAGGGGCCCAGTACTTC
TRBV23-1	.	.	TRBJ2-2	CASSLPDEGANTGELFF	TGCGCCAGCAGTCTCCCGGACGAGGGGGCGAACACCGGGGAGCTGTTTTTT
TRBV7-2	.	.	TRBJ1-1	CASSGLLTEAFF	TGTGCCAGCAGTGGACTTCTCACTGAAGCTTTCTTT
TRBV11-3	TRBD1	.	TRBJ2-5	CASSLADRGHQETQYF	TGTGCCAGCAGCTTAGCCGACAGGGGCCACCAAGAGACCCAGTACTTC
TRBV19	.	.	TRBJ2-3	CASSIDTGTDTQYF	TGTGCCAGTAGTATAGACACAGGCACAGATACGCAGTATTTT
TRBV12-5	.	.	TRBJ2-7	CASGFASTRSNEQYF	TGTGCTAGTGGTTTCGCGAGCACTAGGAGCAACGAGCAGTACTTC
TRBV7-3	.	few	TRBJ2-5	CASSPDPGTIETQYF	TGTGCCAGCAGCCCCGACCCAGGGACAATAGAGACCCAGTACTTC
TRBV7-9	.	.	TRBJ2-1	CASSSGERGTRNEQFF	TGTGCCAGCAGCTCAGGGGAGAGGGGGACGAGGAATGAGCAGTTCTTC
TRBV5-5	.	.	TRBJ2-1	CASSLVGRANEQFF	TGTGCCAGCAGCTTGGTGGGGCGAGCCAATGAGCAGTTCTTC
TRBV9	TRBD2	.	TRBJ2-1	CASSVPRFRTSGRLRFF	TGTGCCAGCAGCGTACCTAGGTTTCGAACTAGCGGGAGGTTGCGGTTCTTC
TRBV11-2	.	.	TRBJ1-2	CASSLQGGYGYTF	TGTGCCAGCAGCTTACAGGGAGGCTATGGCTACACCTTC
TRBV6-1	TRBD2	.	TRBJ2-1	CASSEAGGRDEQFF	TGTGCCAGCAGTGAAGCGGGGGGGAGGGATGAGCAGTTCTTC
TRBV7-9	.	.	TRBJ1-2	CASSPGRINYGYTF	TGTGCCAGCAGCCCAGGGAGGATTAACTATGGCTACACCTTC
TRBV6-4	.	few	TRBJ1-5	CASSGGGESNQPQHF	TGTGCCAGCAGTGGAGGAGGCGAAAGCAATCAGCCCCAGCATTTT
TRBV28	.	.	TRBJ1-5	CASSSPRGRSNQPQHF	TGTGCCAGCAGTTCCCCCCGAGGGCGTAGCAATCAGCCCCAGCATTTT
TRBV6-1	TRBD2	.	TRBJ2-3	CASSASGRLPTDTQYF	TGTGCCAGCAGTGCTAGCGGGAGACTACCCACAGATACGCAGTATTTT
TRBV5-5	TRBD1	.	TRBJ1-5	CASSLTRDRAGQPQHF	TGTGCCAGCAGCTTGACCCGGGACAGGGCGGGTCAGCCCCAGCATTTT
TRBV28	.	.	TRBJ1-4	CATSPSTNEKLFF	TGTGCCACCAGCCCCTCAACTAATGAAAAACTGTTTTTT
TRBV4-3	TRBD2	.	TRBJ2-5	CASSQDFLAGGPRQETQYF	TGCGCCAGCAGCCAAGACTTCCTAGCGGGGGGGCCCCGCCAAGAGACCCAGTACTTC
TRBV28	.	.	TRBJ1-1	CASKRDSVTEAFF	TGTGCCAGCAAACGCGACAGCGTTACTGAAGCTTTCTTT